These 23 T cell receptor beta chains were all obtained from the same sample, sequenced in a study of shared clonotypes between healthy human individuals. Sequencing used immunoSEQ multiplex PCR; TCRdb keeps in-frame clones, though not all of them. The sample comprises about half a million clones, over 60% of which are singletons, and around 12% rests with the top ten. Sequencing input: PBMCs. The receptors originated from a woman in her forties in good health. Some clones in this sample may be carry-over from other donors' samples.

The chain combines TRBV29-1 with TRBJ1-1; D gene ambiguous. The CDR3 has 12 residues. V was clipped by 7 bases and J by 6 bases, with 15 bases between them. Looked up from germline, CDR1 is SQVTM and CDR2 is ANQGSEA. CDR3: CSAVRPRAEAFF. The CDR3 DNA sequence: TGCAGCGCCGTAAGGCCTAGGGCTGAAGCTTTCTTT. The full variable domain, with the rest looked up from reference TRBV29-1 and TRBJ1-1, is SAVISQKPSRDICQRGTSLTIQCQVDSQVTMMFWYRQQPGQSLTLIATANQGSEATYESGFVIDKFPISRPNLTFSTLTVSNMSPEDSSIYLCSAVRPRAEAFFGQGTRLTVV.

The chain combines TRBV10-3 with TRBJ2-3; no reliable D call. The germline V and J ends were trimmed by 4 bases and 0 bases, with 8 bases remaining between them. This CDR3 has 14 residues. The germline CDR1 and CDR2 sequences are ENHRY and SYGVKD. Here the CDR3 DNA reads TGTGCCATCAGTGCCCAGGTCAGCACAGATACGCAGTATTTT. Translation: CAISAQVSTDTQYF.

The chain uses TRBV9 and TRBJ2-2; TRBD2 aligns across 10 bases. CDR1 is SGDLS, CDR2 YYNGEE, per germline. V was clipped by 4 bases and J by 5 bases; unmatched bases: 5. CDR3 length equals 15 residues. Here the CDR3 reads CASSLSGRVTGELFF. CDR3 DNA: TGTGCCAGCAGCCTCAGCGGGAGGGTTACCGGGGAGCTGTTTTTT.

CDR3 residues: CASSLVRTGGSYEQYF. The CDR3 DNA follows: TGTGCCAGCAGCTTAGTTCGGACAGGGGGCTCCTACGAGCAGTACTTC. The J gene is TRBJ2-7, the V gene TRBV7-2; 10 bases line up with TRBD1. Germline CDR1 and CDR2: SGHTA and FQGNSA. This CDR3 spans 16 amino acids. V lost 1 base and J lost 0; bases outside the gene matches: 3.

The chain employs TRBV4-2 and TRBJ2-1; 7 positions match TRBD2. Germline CDR1 and CDR2: LGHNA and YNFKEQ. V shed 1 base, J shed 2 bases, and the junction held 5 bases outside the gene matches. CDR3 length: 16 amino acids. The CDR3 sequence: CASSQALAETYNEQFF. The CDR3 DNA reads TGTGCCAGCAGCCAAGCCCTAGCGGAGACCTACAATGAGCAGTTCTTC.

This chain joins TRBV7-2 and TRBJ1-4; D may be TRBD1 (6 bases). Trimming took off 1 base at V and 8 bases at J, with 11 bases between the two ends. Germline V gene data show CDR1 as SGHTA and CDR2 as FQGNSA. CDR3 length equals 14 residues. The CDR3 DNA reads TGTGCCAGCAGCTTAGATCCAGGGGACGAAAAACTGTTTTTT. The encoded protein is CASSLDPGDEKLFF.

The chain recombines TRBV7-6 with TRBJ2-2; 7 bases align to TRBD2. This CDR3 contains 12 residues. The J segment lost 11 bases and the V segment lost 3 bases, leaving 3 bases of the junction unmatched. The germline V gene encodes CDR1 SGHVS and CDR2 FNYEAQ. CDR3 protein: CASSFASGELFF. The CDR3 DNA reads as TGTGCCAGCAGCTTCGCTAGCGGTGAGCTGTTTTTT.

V gene TRBV6-1 combines with J gene TRBJ2-5; the D gene is possibly TRBD1 (6 bases). The V gene lost 8 bases and the J gene lost 5 bases, with 15 bases spanning the gap. The CDR3 has 13 residues. CDR1 is MNHNS, CDR2 SASEGT, per germline. This chain's CDR3 is CASGHRAPETQYF. DNA for the CDR3: TGTGCCAGCGGCCACAGGGCCCCGGAGACCCAGTACTTC.

The chain combines TRBV7-9 with TRBJ2-2, with 11 nucleotides matching TRBD2. V lost 2 bases and J lost 6; bases outside the gene matches: 5. The CDR3 runs to 16 residues. CDR1 and CDR2 from the germline V gene are SEHNR and FQNEAQ (reference sequence). CDR3 nucleotides: TGTGCCAGCAGCTTACAACTAGCGGGAGTACCCGGGGAGCTGTTTTTT. The encoded protein is CASSLQLAGVPGELFF.

J is TRBJ1-4 and V is TRBV28; unclear D gene. V was clipped by 8 bases and J by 1 base, with 14 bases between them. This CDR3 comprises 15 residues. Germline lookup yields CDR1 MDHEN and CDR2 SYDVKM. CDR3 region: CASGSRLGTNEKLFF. Here the CDR3 DNA reads TGTGCCAGCGGGAGCAGACTTGGAACTAATGAAAAACTGTTTTTT.

The gene calls are TRBV5-4 and TRBJ2-7; D is unresolved. Germline V CDR1 and CDR2: SGHNT, YYREEE (reference sequence). The CDR3 extends over 13 amino acids. V was clipped by 5 bases and J by 2 bases, with 11 bases between them. CDR3 sequence: CASSSGLTYEQYF. CDR3 nucleotide sequence: TGTGCCAGCAGTTCCGGCTTGACCTACGAGCAGTACTTC.

The V gene is TRBV4-2, the J gene TRBJ1-2; the D is unclear. The CDR3 runs to 14 residues. Trimming left V 0 bases short and J 7 bases short, with 12 bases between. Germline V CDR1 and CDR2: LGHNA, YNFKEQ. The CDR3 protein is CASSQDYEVSGYTF. Here the CDR3 DNA reads TGTGCCAGCAGCCAAGACTACGAGGTTAGTGGCTACACCTTC.

Concerning this clone itself: At the DNA level, this CDR3 is encoded by other sequences in the same sample as well. The rearrangement joins TRBV29-1 to TRBJ1-5, with TRBD1 matching 7 bases. The CDR3 length is 15 residues. Germline loops: CDR1 SQVTM, CDR2 ANQGSEA. With V trimmed by 8 bases and J by 0 bases, 10 bases remained unmatched. DNA of the CDR3: TGCAGCACCAGGGGGATAGAGTATAGCAATCAGCCCCAGCATTTT. Protein product: CSTRGIEYSNQPQHF.

This clone occurred once. This chain connects TRBV28 to TRBJ2-3, with TRBD2 identical over 7 bases. The V gene's germline CDR1 is MDHEN and CDR2 SYDVKM. The CDR3 sequence is 15 residues long. V shed 3 bases and J 2 bases; nucleotides not matched to a gene: 5. The CDR3 DNA reads TGTGCCAGCAGTTTCCTAGCGGTATACACAGATACGCAGTATTTT. It encodes CASSFLAVYTDTQYF.

About this clone itself: With only one base between it and a far larger clone, this is likely a read error. The V and J genes are TRBV5-1 and TRBJ1-1; 7 bases map to TRBD1. Germline lookup yields CDR1 SGHRS and CDR2 YFSETQ. V lost 0 bases to trimming and J lost 0 bases; unmatched junction nucleotides: 14. The CDR3 covers 19 residues. In DNA form, the CDR3 reads TGCGCCAGCAGCTTGGACGTTAGGACAGGTGCTTTCATGAACACTGAAGCTTTCTTT. Amino acids: CASSLDVRTGAFMNTEAFF.

This clone has only one observation. Other DNA sequences within the sample encode an identical CDR3. The J gene is TRBJ2-5, the V gene TRBV19; D uncertain. CDR3 length equals 11 residues. Trimming shortened V by 4 bases and J by 2 bases, and 2 bases separated the two germline ends. Germline loops: CDR1 LNHDA, CDR2 SQIVND (reference sequence). The CDR3 protein is CASSTQETQYF. The CDR3 DNA follows: TGTGCCAGTAGTACACAAGAGACCCAGTACTTC.

The CDR3 here is CATRKGQVNEKLFF. The CDR3 coding sequence is TGTGCCACAAGAAAGGGACAGGTTAACGAAAAACTGTTTTTT. The chain combines TRBV2 with TRBJ1-4, with 8 bases matching TRBD1. Losses at the gene ends were 10 bases for V and 8 bases for J; bases not matched to a gene: 12. The CDR3 is made up of 14 amino acids. CDR1 and CDR2 (germline): SNHLY, FYNNEI.

This clone was recorded many times. The rearrangement uses TRBV28 and TRBJ1-1, with D maybe TRBD1 (6 bases). The germline gives CDR1 MDHEN, CDR2 SYDVKM. This CDR3 has 11 residues. V was shortened by 7 bases and J by 7 bases, with 10 bases between the two germline ends. The CDR3 is CASTGGFEAFF. The CDR3, as DNA: TGTGCCAGCACCGGGGGCTTTGAAGCTTTCTTT.

Note on this clone: A far larger clone is off by one base, so a read error is likely. The chain joins TRBV11-2 to TRBJ2-7; 8 bases are shared with TRBD1. This CDR3 comprises 14 residues. Germline V gene data show CDR1 as SGHAT and CDR2 as FQNNGV. CDR3 nucleotides: TGTACCAGCAGCCCACAGGGGGGACTGTACGAGCAGTACTTC. Translation gives CTSSPQGGLYEQYF.

This clone turned up a few times. V is TRBV7-8 and J is TRBJ1-5, with a tentative D call TRBD1 (5 bases). CDR3 length equals 16 residues. Germline V CDR1 and CDR2: SGHVS, FQNEAQ. Trimming pared 1 base from V and 5 bases from J, leaving 15 bases between. For the CDR3, the DNA is TGTGCCAGCAGCTTAGTTGGAGGGGATAACGATCAGCCCCAGCATTTT. This translates into CASSLVGGDNDQPQHF.

The V gene is TRBV9, the J gene TRBJ1-4; D ambiguous. The CDR3 sequence is 16 residues long. Germline V gene lookup returns CDR1 SGDLS and CDR2 YYNGEE. The germline V and J ends were trimmed by 4 bases and 8 bases, with 21 bases remaining between them. CDR3 nucleotides: TGTGCCAGCAGCCCCCGAGGCGCAGGCTTAGGGGAAAAACTGTTTTTT. Residues: CASSPRGAGLGEKLFF.

Details on this clone: This sample also contains other DNA sequences that code for the same CDR3. The chain couples TRBV6-1 to TRBJ2-6; D is perhaps TRBD2 (5 bases). CDR3 length: 16 residues. Germline lookup yields CDR1 MNHNS and CDR2 SASEGT. The CDR3 region has the DNA TGTGCTAGTAATGAATTGGACTTCTCTGGGGCCAACGTCCTGACTTTC. This codes for CASNELDFSGANVLTF.

The rearrangement uses TRBV18 and TRBJ2-7; 8 positions agree with TRBD1. The V gene end was trimmed by 5 bases and the J gene end by 3 bases; junction bases not matched to a gene: 15. Germline CDR1 KGHSH, CDR2 LQKENI. The CDR3 sequence is 17 residues long. The CDR3, as DNA: TGTGCCAGCTCAGGGGAAGGGTCGGACAGGGCTCTCTACGAGCAGTACTTC. Its translation is CASSGEGSDRALYEQYF.